This T cell receptor (beta chain) was identified in a study of blood T cell repertoires in COVID-19. CDR1 is GTSNPN and CDR2 is SVGIG in the germline V gene (reference sequence). The CDR3 runs 13 residues. J was trimmed by 8 bases and V by 3 bases; bases with no gene match: 8. Authors' data handling: For nucleated cells, counts were estimated from reference gene primer amplification. The method was immunoSEQ multiplex PCR; TCRdb's version includes in-frame clones alone and lacks a portion of them. V and J calls and clone size are given by that table; D and trimming were obtained from the DNA. Of some 390,000 clones in the sample, 85% to 90% were seen once. Which cohort a participant joined came from the clinical history participants gave.

Sequenced sample: PBMCs or T cells enriched from blood (not recorded which). The receptor's source is a woman aged 25 to 39 who had recovered from COVID-19. The chain recombines TRBV30 with TRBJ1-2; 8 positions agree with TRBD1. For the CDR3, the DNA is TGTGCCTGGAGCGGTGGACAGGGAAGAGGCTACACCTTC. Translated: CAWSGGQGRGYTF.